Sequencing of this T cell receptor (beta chain) was carried out in a study of blood T cell repertoires in COVID-19 (dated by TCRdb to 2019 to 2021). Study-level background: The collaborator samples originated in the United States, Italy and Spain and spanned the acute and convalescent phases of COVID-19. The prospective study material was composed of cDNA or gDNA derived from T cells, B-cell-depleted T cells, or PBMCs. Subjects who had been exposed to COVID-19, were actively infected with it, or had recovered from it provided the deeply sampled blood TCRbeta repertoires that made up the dataset. The repertoires were made available in a free public database intended to serve as a resource for research on the immune response to SARS-CoV-2. The samples were drawn from two sources: the first 160 participants of the ongoing ImmuneRACE study, and 1,254 subjects contributed by 6 global collaborators. Nearly every sample came with metadata listing a de-identified subject ID, COVID-19 status, age in years and sex. Where available, HLA class I and class II types were taken from metadata supplied by the sample provider and were not determined by assay-based typing.

Relative to germline, V is 0 bases shorter and J is 1 base shorter, with 12 bases between their ends. Counted from cysteine to phenylalanine, this CDR3 has 16 amino acids. Only CDR3 DNA remains: 48 bases, in frame from the first base. Taken from the germline V gene, the CDR1 and CDR2 loops are MNHEY and SVGEGT. Study-level results and caveats: How much clinical and demographic metadata was included differed by source and by participant, and the metadata was provided uncurated.

Participants in the prospective study were aged roughly 18 to 100 years, lived in approximately 26 United States geographic areas, and enrolled through a virtual design. In the prospective study, cohorts were assigned on the basis of participant-reported clinical history obtained from a screening survey and a study questionnaire. In the prospective study, whole blood, serum and a nasopharyngeal or oropharyngeal swab were collected from each participant by mobile phlebotomists. Prospective study participants could optionally give additional blood draws and questionnaires over an approximately 2-month period. Prospective study blood samples were shipped either frozen or at room temperature before DNA extraction. TCRbeta CDR3 regions were amplified from genomic DNA using the immunoSEQ Assay, a bias-controlled multiplex PCR. Concerning the study's data processing: Nucleated cell counts per sample were estimated from amplification of reference gene primers within the assay. Sequence reads were collapsed and filtered to measure the absolute abundance of every unique TCRbeta CDR3 rearrangement. For each sample, productive Simpson clonality was calculated by taking the square root of Simpson's diversity index across productive rearrangements. Here the immuneACCESS table is served through TCRdb, limited to in-frame sequences with V and J called. Missing clones are a known gap in these copies; in checked studies unresolved V genes cover under half, and the rest lacks a known reason. Clonal size and the V and J genes are those of that table, whereas D and trimming came from the DNA. For this sample there are 230,000 or so clones; 88% appear just once. The ten largest clonotypes hold 2.5% of the sample.

In regard to this clone: Its antigen has not been determined. It has no much larger one-base neighbor in the sample; base qualities were not kept.

The sequenced material came from PBMCs or T cells enriched from blood (not recorded which). The rearranged segments are TRBV6-2 or TRBV6-3 and TRBJ1-1; the D region possibly corresponds to TRBD1 (6 bases align). This sequence was found in a woman aged 40 to 55 with acute COVID-19. The CDR3 region: CASSYSPATGNTEAFF. The DNA sequence is TGTGCCAGCAGTTACTCCCCAGCGACAGGGAACACTGAAGCTTTCTTT.